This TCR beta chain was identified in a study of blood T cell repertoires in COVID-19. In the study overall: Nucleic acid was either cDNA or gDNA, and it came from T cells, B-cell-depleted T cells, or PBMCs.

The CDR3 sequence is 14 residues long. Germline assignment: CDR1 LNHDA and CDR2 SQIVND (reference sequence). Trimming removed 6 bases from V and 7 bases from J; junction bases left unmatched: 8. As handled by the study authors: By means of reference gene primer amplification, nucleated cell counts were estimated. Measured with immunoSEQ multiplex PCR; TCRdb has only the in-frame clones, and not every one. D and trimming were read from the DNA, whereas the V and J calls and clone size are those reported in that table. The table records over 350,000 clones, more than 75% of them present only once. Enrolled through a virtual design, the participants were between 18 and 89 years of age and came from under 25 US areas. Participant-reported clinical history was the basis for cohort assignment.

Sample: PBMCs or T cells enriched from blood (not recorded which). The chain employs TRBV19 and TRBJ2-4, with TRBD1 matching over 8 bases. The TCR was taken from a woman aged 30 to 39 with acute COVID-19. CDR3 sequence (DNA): TGTGCCAGTAGCCACCGGGACAGGTTGAACATTCAGTACTTC. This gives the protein CASSHRDRLNIQYF.